The sequence of this TCR beta chain was determined in a study of T cells in Graves' hyperthyroidism and ophthalmopathy. Notes on the study in general: Most expanded thyroid clonotypes above 0.001 also appeared in blood.

The CDR3 has 14 residues. The V end was cut by 9 bases, the J end by 7 bases, with 16 bases between. Amplified TCR beta CDR3 regions came from RNA transcripts. HTBI primers were used for first-round RT-PCR of the TCR CDR3. TCRdb recomputed calls from the multiplex PCR reads with MiXCR, one row per CDR3 protein. The repertoire holds about 480,000 distinct CDR3 sequences, with under 15% as singletons. This clonotype occurred many times. Its antigen is unknown. With a duration under 2 months, the hyperthyroidism was newly diagnosed in patients aged 18 to 65. The rearrangement links TRBV12-3 or TRBV12-4 to TRBJ1-6; D is undetermined. The receptor's source is a woman aged 18-29 years with Graves' hyperthyroidism. Sequencing input: blood. The CDR3 nucleotides are TGTGCCAGTACGTCTTCGGCGTCAAATTCACCCCTCCACTTT. This codes for CASTSSASNSPLHF.